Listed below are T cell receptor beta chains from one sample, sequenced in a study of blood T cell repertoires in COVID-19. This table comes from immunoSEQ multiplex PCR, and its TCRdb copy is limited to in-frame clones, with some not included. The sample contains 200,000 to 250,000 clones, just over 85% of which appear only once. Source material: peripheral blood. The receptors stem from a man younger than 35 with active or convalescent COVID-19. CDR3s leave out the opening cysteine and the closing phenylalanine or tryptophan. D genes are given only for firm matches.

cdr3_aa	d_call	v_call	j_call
ASSLTTGVGEQY	NA	TRBV11-2	TRBJ2-7
AWKQVPYTEAF	NA	TRBV30	TRBJ1-1
SASYGGAINQPQH	NA	TRBV20-1	TRBJ1-5
ASRNPGTDSYEQY	TRBD1	TRBV10-2	TRBJ2-7
ASSRFHGPSYEQY	NA	TRBV3-1/TRBV3-2	TRBJ2-7
ASSIEGGRASGELF	TRBD2	TRBV19	TRBJ2-2
ASSQDNSGNTIY	NA	TRBV4-1	TRBJ1-3
ASSFDYEQF	NA	TRBV5-1	TRBJ2-1
ASSYAGGETQY	NA	TRBV6-5	TRBJ2-5
ASSILGSADQQETQY	NA	TRBV19	TRBJ2-5
SASGGGPAFTYNEQF	TRBD2	TRBV20-1	TRBJ2-1
ASSLGPDKSYEQY	NA	TRBV11-1	TRBJ2-7
ASSEARGSPLH	NA	TRBV27	TRBJ1-6
ASRLTGGASPLH	TRBD1	TRBV27	TRBJ1-6
ASSFEGAETQY	TRBD1	TRBV5-4	TRBJ2-5
ATSEVAGSSYNEQF	TRBD2	TRBV24-1	TRBJ2-1
ASSVLGVLHYGYT	NA	TRBV7-9	TRBJ1-2
ASSYASGSSYEQY	NA	TRBV6-5	TRBJ2-7
ASSWDNLNTEAF	NA	TRBV2	TRBJ1-1
ASSRTTSGYNEQF	TRBD2	TRBV7-3	TRBJ2-1
ASGSTGESGYT	TRBD1	TRBV12-5	TRBJ1-2
ASSLGQGSTEAF	NA	TRBV11-2	TRBJ1-1
ASSEEAGGSAEAF	TRBD1	TRBV2	TRBJ1-1
ASNTWGDWGRWDTEAF	NA	TRBV28	TRBJ1-1
ASSATPGLQETQY	NA	TRBV2	TRBJ2-5
ASSLAGPASYNEQF	TRBD2	TRBV7-3	TRBJ2-1
ASSVDEGSGYGYT	NA	TRBV9	TRBJ1-2
ASSPARATEAYEQY	NA	TRBV9	TRBJ2-7
ASSQGFPPGVSYEQF	NA	TRBV14	TRBJ2-1
AISEREQANTEAF	NA	TRBV10-3	TRBJ1-1
ASSLTGGMTPNEKLF	TRBD1	TRBV2	TRBJ1-4
ASSTGTGSSYEQY	TRBD1	TRBV6-6	TRBJ2-7
ASSPDYRTGGEQY	TRBD1	TRBV3-1/TRBV3-2	TRBJ2-7
ASSKRPGLSGNLTGELF	NA	TRBV21-1	TRBJ2-2
ASSPRQGGMNTEAF	TRBD1	TRBV18	TRBJ1-1
ASSRPTGGRLNTEAF	TRBD1	TRBV6-6	TRBJ1-1
AISVRGTSTNYGYT	NA	TRBV10-3	TRBJ1-2
ASSLRNYEQY	NA	TRBV28	TRBJ2-7
ASRLQGATEAF	TRBD1	TRBV2	TRBJ1-1
ASSLTGVVLETQY	NA	TRBV7-3	TRBJ2-5
ASSGVLNTEAF	NA	TRBV19	TRBJ1-1
ASTPYPGGGGELF	TRBD1	TRBV28	TRBJ2-2
ASSLWADTIY	NA	TRBV28	TRBJ1-3
ASSIWGRNEKLF	NA	TRBV19	TRBJ1-4
ASSATGYWKPQH	NA	TRBV27	TRBJ1-5
ASSSRQGGYNEQF	TRBD1	TRBV6-5	TRBJ2-1
ASSLDGGRVNEQF	NA	TRBV5-4	TRBJ2-1
ASSPTQGRYAGYT	TRBD1	TRBV5-1	TRBJ1-2
ASSPLQGWNSPLH	TRBD1	TRBV9	TRBJ1-6
ASSLKNSGSFVSQNEQF	TRBD2	TRBV9	TRBJ2-1
ASSHRTGGNTEAF	TRBD1	TRBV6-2/TRBV6-3	TRBJ1-1
ASSTPIRTSGAGGQF	TRBD2	TRBV19	TRBJ2-1
ASSLSVGLVF	NA	TRBV12-3/TRBV12-4	TRBJ1-1
SVDTTGTYGYT	TRBD1	TRBV29-1	TRBJ1-2